Given below is one T cell receptor beta chain in context. V shed 3 bases and J 4 bases; nucleotides not matched to a gene: 3. The germline V gene has CDR1 SEHNR and CDR2 FQNEAQ (reference sequence). The CDR3 consists of 14 residues. Repertoires were generated with immunoSEQ multiplex PCR, while TCRdb's copy carries only in-frame clones and drops some. The sample contains 87,000 or so clones, roughly 94% of which appear only once. This specimen belongs to a study of technical replicates of blood from a few donors. V is TRBV7-9 and J is TRBJ2-5, with TRBD2 identical over 9 bases. The sequence was collected from a human donor in good health. The sequencing sample was made of T cells isolated from PBMCs. The CDR3 reads CASSLTSGPETQYF. DNA of the CDR3: TGTGCCAGCAGCTTGACTAGCGGCCCAGAGACCCAGTACTTC.